This record covers a single T cell receptor (beta chain). This entry is derived from a study of cytomegalovirus exposure and HLA in healthy donors. Libraries were prepared by immunoSEQ multiplex PCR; TCRdb keeps only in-frame clonotypes and omits some of them. Here the sample spans 330,000 or so clones, 86% being singletons. This TCR was sampled from a woman in her late teens or twenties in good health and CMV-seronegative. Sample: PBMCs.

This CDR3 is CASSLAPDTDTQYF. The CDR3 DNA reads as TGCGCCAGCAGCTTGGCCCCAGACACAGATACGCAGTATTTT. V gene TRBV5-1 combines with J gene TRBJ2-3; D gene uncertain. The V end was cut by 0 bases, the J end by 2 bases, with 7 bases between. Germline loops: CDR1 SGHRS, CDR2 YFSETQ. The CDR3 length is 14 residues.